These 5 T cell receptor beta chains share one sample of origin, sequenced in a study of cytomegalovirus exposure and HLA in healthy donors. Vbeta (60) and Jbeta (13) primers were used in the PCR. Clones were sequenced by immunoSEQ multiplex PCR, and TCRdb holds only the in-frame ones, with some missing. The data show 80,000 to 130,000 clones, about 77% seen once. The sequenced sample was PBMCs. These receptors all come from a woman in her forties or fifties in good health and CMV-seropositive.

The gene calls are TRBV7-6 and TRBJ2-1, with 8 bases aligning to TRBD1. This CDR3 has 16 residues. Germline trimming cut 5 bases from V and 9 bases from J; bases unmatched to any gene: 15. CDR1 is SGHVS, CDR2 FNYEAQ, per germline. CDR3 in DNA: TGTGCCAGCAGCACCGGTAGGACAGGGCCACTCGGTGAGCAGTTCTTC. This sequence encodes CASSTGRTGPLGEQFF.

This rearrangement joins TRBV5-1 to TRBJ2-7; 8 positions agree with TRBD1. V shed 3 bases, J shed 3 bases, and the junction held 5 bases outside the gene matches. Per the germline V gene, CDR1 is SGHRS and CDR2 is YFSETQ. This CDR3 is 14 amino acids long. CDR3 DNA sequence: TGCGCCAGCAGCTCCGGGACAGGATACTACGAGCAGTACTTC. This sequence encodes CASSSGTGYYEQYF.

V gene TRBV25-1 combines with J gene TRBJ2-3; D is perhaps TRBD1 (5 bases). CDR1 and CDR2 (germline): MGHDK, SYGVNS. Between the trimmed V and J ends, which lost 0 bases and 0 bases, there was a span of 16 bases. The CDR3 sequence is 18 residues long. CDR3 coding DNA: TGTGCCAGCAGTGAATATCTCTCCCAGGGCCTCAGCACAGATACGCAGTATTTT. It yields the protein CASSEYLSQGLSTDTQYF.

DNA for the CDR3: TGTGCCAGCAGTTACATGACAGGGACAGCCACAGATACGCAGTATTTT. Its translation is CASSYMTGTATDTQYF. The chain carries TRBV6-5 and TRBJ2-3, with TRBD1 identical over 7 bases. Germline CDR1 reads MNHEY; CDR2 reads SVGAGI. This CDR3 has 16 residues. The trim removed 2 bases at V and 2 bases at J, leaving 7 bases unmatched.

The V gene is TRBV15, the J gene TRBJ1-1; D unresolved. Germline V gene sequence: CDR1 LNHNV, CDR2 YYDKDF (reference sequence). Trimming cost V 6 bases and J 3 bases, with 11 bases left between them. This CDR3 spans 13 amino acids. The CDR3 DNA is TGTGCCACCAGTCCCCTTTCGGACACTGAAGCTTTCTTT. Amino acid sequence: CATSPLSDTEAFF.